This TCR beta chain came from a study of cytomegalovirus exposure and HLA in healthy donors. The PCR used 60 Vbeta and 13 Jbeta primers. Here immunoSEQ multiplex PCR was the method, and the copy in TCRdb shows in-frame clones only, minus some. The sample has 120,000 to 150,000 clones, 70% to 85% seen once. This clone appeared once. Its antigen is unidentified. Study findings and constraints: CMV antigen specificity was confirmed in vitro for three CMV-associated chains.

V was trimmed by 2 bases and J by 5 bases, leaving 15 bases between them. This CDR3 is built from 16 residues. Germline loops: CDR1 PRHDT, CDR2 FYEKMQ (reference sequence). The chain employs TRBV13 and TRBJ2-2, with D possibly matching TRBD2 (6 bases). The sequence came from a male donor in good health and CMV-seronegative. Sequenced input: PBMCs. CDR3 nucleotide sequence: TGTGCCAGCAGCTTACTTGGGGCTGCGGGGACCGGGGAGCTGTTTTTT. This gives the protein CASSLLGAAGTGELFF.